This T cell receptor (beta chain) was obtained from a study of blood T cell repertoires in COVID-19. Study summary: Samples came from the United States, Italy and Spain, spanning acute and convalescent COVID-19. From T cells, B-cell-depleted T cells, or PBMCs came the material, which was cDNA or gDNA.

CDR3 length equals 17 residues. Germline V CDR1 and CDR2: GTSNPN, SVGIG (reference sequence). V was cut by 1 base and J by 0 bases, with 18 bases left in between. Study processing details: Amplified reference gene primers provided the basis for estimating nucleated cell counts. The method was immunoSEQ multiplex PCR; TCRdb's version includes in-frame clones alone and lacks a portion of them. That table furnishes V, J and clone size, whereas the DNA furnished D and trimming. The sample comprises over 130,000 clones, 60% to 85% of which are singletons, and around 16% rests with the top ten. The sequencing input was peripheral blood. This chain connects TRBV30 to TRBJ1-2; TRBD1 is a possible D gene (6 bases). This clonotype was obtained from a man aged 45-60 years with acute or convalescent COVID-19. The CDR3 loop reads CAWSDWDTGGANYGYTF. The CDR3 DNA sequence: TGTGCCTGGAGTGACTGGGACACGGGGGGTGCTAACTATGGCTACACCTTC. The full variable domain, its missing parts supplied by reference TRBV30 and TRBJ1-2, is SQTIHQWPATLVQPVGSPLSLECTVEGTSNPNLYWYRQAAGRGLQLLFYSVGIGQISSEVPQNLSASRPQDRQFILSSKKLLLSDSGFYLCAWSDWDTGGANYGYTFGSGTRLTVV.